One sample yielded the 18 T cell receptor beta chains listed below, sequenced in a study of beta chain features in type 1 diabetes (dated by TCRdb to 2016 to 2018). The study at large found these results: A moderate but significant shortening of TCRB CDR3 length was observed in type 1 diabetes patients in all four CD4+ subsets.

Libraries were prepared through the immunoSEQ multiplex PCR assay. The entire isolated RNA was reverse transcribed using the High Capacity cDNA Reverse Transcription Kit, and thus expressed TCRB transcripts were sequenced. TCRdb retrieved this table from immuneACCESS and kept in-frame rearrangements only. Not all clones are present; in checked studies, unresolved V genes account for under half, and no reason is known for the remainder. Here the sample has 300,000 to 350,000 clones; approximately 10% occur a single time. Approximately 1% of the sample is held by the ten biggest clonotypes. No antigen has been assigned to these receptors. Sequences were obtained from central memory CD4+ T cells from blood. The source is a man between 25 and 39 years old with type 1 diabetes.

This chain links TRBV6-5 with TRBJ2-1, with TRBD2 as a possible D gene (6 bases). The germline V and J ends were trimmed by 5 bases and 7 bases, with 15 bases remaining between them. CDR1 is MNHEY, CDR2 SVGAGI, per germline. The CDR3 covers 14 residues. The DNA for the CDR3 is TGTGCCAGCAGTCTCTTAACCGGGAGAAATGAGCAGTTCTTC. Residues: CASSLLTGRNEQFF.

The V gene is TRBV5-6, the J gene TRBJ2-1; D unresolved. V shed 2 bases and J shed 6 bases, with 9 bases lying between them. This CDR3 comprises 13 residues. Per germline, CDR1 SGHDT and CDR2 YYEEEE. The CDR3 protein is CASSFGPGNEQFF. The CDR3 DNA reads as TGTGCCAGCAGCTTTGGTCCCGGCAATGAGCAGTTCTTC.

The chain couples TRBV2 to TRBJ2-5; D unresolved. Germline V gene lookup returns CDR1 SNHLY and CDR2 FYNNEI. Between the trimmed V and J ends, which lost 8 bases and 5 bases, there was a span of 9 bases. The CDR3 is 11 residues long. The CDR3: CASGVVETQYF. The CDR3 coding sequence is TGTGCCAGCGGGGTAGTGGAGACCCAGTACTTC.

The chain links TRBV5-1 to TRBJ1-5; unclear D gene. V was shortened by 1 base and J by 0 bases, with 11 bases between the two germline ends. CDR3 length: 16 amino acids. Germline values: CDR1 SGHRS, CDR2 YFSETQ. In nucleotides, the CDR3 is TGCGCCAGCAGCTTGTCCGGGATACATAGCAATCAGCCCCAGCATTTT. Residues: CASSLSGIHSNQPQHF.

This chain joins TRBV4-3 and TRBJ2-7; weak D call: TRBD2 (6 bases). The germline V gene encodes CDR1 LGHNA and CDR2 YSLEER. With 4 bases removed from V and 7 bases from J, the gap between germline ends came to 17 bases. The CDR3 runs to 14 residues. CDR3 in amino acids: CASSPSLIRGEQYF. The CDR3 region has the DNA TGCGCCAGCAGCCCGTCCCTAATCCGGGGGGAGCAGTACTTC.

This clone turned up a few times. This rearrangement joins TRBV7-2 to TRBJ1-1; possible D gene TRBD1, 5 bases. Germline CDR1 SGHTA, CDR2 FQGNSA. There are 18 residues in the CDR3. Trimming removed 5 bases from V and 4 bases from J, with 26 bases in between. In nucleotides, the CDR3 is TGTGCCAGCAGCCTCCCCCCCGGGGGGTTGGGAATGAGCACTGAAGCTTTCTTT. It specifies CASSLPPGGLGMSTEAFF.

This clone was observed many times. The CDR3, as DNA: TGTGCCAGCATCGCGGCTAGCGGGGGGTCGAACACCGGGGAGCTGTTTTTT. Translation gives CASIAASGGSNTGELFF. The chain joins TRBV28 to TRBJ2-2; 11 bases are shared with TRBD2. This CDR3 is built from 17 residues. CDR1 is MDHEN and CDR2 is SYDVKM in the germline V gene. Trimming cost V 7 bases and J 0 bases; bases outside gene matches: 7.

The V call is TRBV2, the J call TRBJ2-2, with TRBD2 as a possible D gene (5 bases). Germline V CDR1 and CDR2: SNHLY, FYNNEI. Trimming stripped 1 base from V and 5 bases from J, with 11 bases between. The CDR3 consists of 15 residues. CDR3 sequence (DNA): TGTGCCAGCAGTGAAGTCTCGGGATCAACCGGGGAGCTGTTTTTT. This codes for CASSEVSGSTGELFF.

This CDR3 is CATSTEGYEQYF. As DNA, the CDR3 is TGTGCCACCAGCACCGAGGGTTACGAGCAGTACTTC. The rearrangement uses TRBV15 and TRBJ2-7; tentative D call: TRBD2 (5 bases). CDR1 is LNHNV and CDR2 is YYDKDF in the germline V gene (reference sequence). The V and J ends lost 4 bases and 4 bases respectively, with 8 bases between them. The CDR3 runs 12 residues.

The chain couples TRBV16 to TRBJ1-2, with D perhaps matching TRBD1 (5 bases). V was pared by 4 bases and J by 4 bases, with 13 bases between. The CDR3 has 14 amino acids. Per the germline V gene, CDR1 is KGHSY and CDR2 is FQNENV. The CDR3 DNA is TGTGCCAGCAGCCCCCACGGGGGAGGCTATGGCTACACCTTC. It yields the protein CASSPHGGGYGYTF.

The genes are TRBV6-6 and TRBJ2-6; the D gene could be TRBD1 or TRBD2 (5 bases each). CDR3 size: 14 residues. Trimming took 2 bases from V and 3 from J, leaving 5 bases between them. Germline values: CDR1 MNHNY, CDR2 SVGAGI (reference sequence). CDR3 in amino acids: CASSYGGGANVLTF. In nucleotides, the CDR3 is TGTGCCAGCAGTTACGGGGGTGGGGCCAACGTCCTGACTTTC.

The table lists this clone with a few counts. The CDR3 region is CASSSGTAKETQYF. CDR3 nucleotide sequence: TGCGCCAGCAGTTCCGGGACTGCGAAAGAGACCCAGTACTTC. V is TRBV5-1 and J is TRBJ2-5; D is possibly TRBD2 (6 bases). V was shortened by 5 bases and J by 3 bases, with 14 bases between the two germline ends. Per germline, CDR1 SGHRS and CDR2 YFSETQ. The CDR3 runs 14 residues.

The chain recombines TRBV27 with TRBJ1-5, with 7 bases matching TRBD1. V gave up 2 bases and J gave up 6 bases; unmatched junction bases: 4. The CDR3 is made up of 14 amino acids. CDR1 and CDR2 (germline): MNHEY, SMNVEV (reference sequence). This CDR3 reads CASSLIRGTQPQHF. CDR3 sequence (DNA): TGTGCCAGCAGTTTAATCAGGGGGACTCAGCCCCAGCATTTT.

This clone was counted only a few times. The chain couples TRBV2 to TRBJ2-5; 8 bases align to TRBD2. The ends lost 8 bases at V and 11 bases at J; junction bases unmatched: 10. CDR3 size: 12 residues. Looked up from germline, CDR1 is SNHLY and CDR2 is FYNNEI. In DNA form, the CDR3 reads TGTGCCAGCGGGGCGGGGGGCCTACCGCAGTACTTC. Its protein product is CASGAGGLPQYF.

CDR3 DNA sequence: TGTGCCTGGAGTGGGACTAGCACAGATACGCAGTATTTT. Protein product: CAWSGTSTDTQYF. This chain links TRBV30 with TRBJ2-3; TRBD2 is a possible D gene (5 bases). The V end lost 1 base, the J end lost 0 bases, and 5 bases lay between the germline ends. The CDR3 totals 13 residues. The V gene's germline CDR1 is GTSNPN and CDR2 SVGIG (reference sequence).

This clone came up a few times. The genes are TRBV6-1 and TRBJ1-1; 9 positions agree with TRBD1. The CDR3 loop spans 14 amino acids. The ends lost 7 bases at V and 7 bases at J; junction bases unmatched: 10. Germline V lookup: CDR1 MNHNS, CDR2 SASEGT. The CDR3 reads CASNLNRGLNEAFF. The CDR3 DNA follows: TGTGCCAGCAACCTTAACAGGGGGCTGAATGAAGCTTTCTTT.

This sequence joins TRBV28 and TRBJ2-3; 9 nucleotides align to TRBD2. Losses at the gene ends were 3 bases for V and 4 bases for J; bases not matched to a gene: 5. In germline, CDR1 is MDHEN, CDR2 SYDVKM. There are 15 residues in the CDR3. CDR3 protein: CASSFGVAGADTQYF. The CDR3 region has the DNA TGTGCCAGCAGTTTTGGGGTAGCGGGGGCAGATACGCAGTATTTT.

A note on this clone: Other DNA variants within this sample encode the same CDR3. The CDR3 sequence is CASSQDRGTEAFF. The CDR3, as DNA: TGCGCCAGCAGCCAAGACAGGGGAACTGAAGCTTTCTTT. The genes are TRBV4-3 and TRBJ1-1; a weak D match, TRBD1 (6 bases). CDR1 is LGHNA, CDR2 YSLEER, per germline. Trimming left V 0 bases short and J 5 bases short, with 7 bases between. The CDR3 contains 13 residues.